Below are 17 T cell receptor beta chains sequenced from a single sample in a study of cytomegalovirus exposure and HLA in healthy donors. Primers included in the PCR were 60 Vbeta and 13 Jbeta primers. Assay used: immunoSEQ multiplex PCR; TCRdb lists only in-frame clones, some missing. The sample gives some 150,000 clones, over 60% of which show up once; 2.1% is in the top ten. The sequencing input was PBMCs. The receptors stem from a middle-aged man in good health and CMV-seronegative.

This clone has more than one count but fewer than ten. The chain is built from TRBV5-6 and TRBJ1-5; D ambiguous. CDR1 and CDR2 (germline): SGHDT, YYEEEE. With 5 bases removed from V and 3 bases from J, the gap between germline ends came to 12 bases. The CDR3 runs 14 residues. The CDR3 DNA reads TGTGCCAGCAGTGTTGCGGATTACAATCAGCCCCAGCATTTT. Translation gives CASSVADYNQPQHF.

This chain links TRBV28 with TRBJ2-7; 9 bases agree with TRBD1. Trimming removed 5 bases from V and 1 base from J; junction bases left unmatched: 9. The germline V gene encodes CDR1 MDHEN and CDR2 SYDVKM. CDR3 length equals 16 residues. As DNA, the CDR3 is TGTGCCAGCAGTACCCAGTCCGGGACAGGGTCCTACGAGCAGTACTTC. It encodes CASSTQSGTGSYEQYF.

The chain links TRBV11-2 to TRBJ1-4; D is undetermined. Between the trimmed V and J ends, which lost 3 bases and 3 bases, there was a span of 8 bases. CDR3 length equals 14 residues. Germline-derived CDR1 and CDR2 are SGHAT and FQNNGV. The CDR3 region has the DNA TGTGCCAGCAGCTTCTGGGGAGCTAATGAAAAACTGTTTTTT. Translating it yields CASSFWGANEKLFF. Drawing the rest from reference TRBV11-2 and TRBJ1-4, the complete variable domain is EAGVAQSPRYKIIEKRQSVAFWCNPISGHATLYWYQQILGQGPKLLIQFQNNGVVDDSQLPKDRFSAERLKGVDSTLKIQPAKLEDSAVYLCASSFWGANEKLFFGSGTQLSVL.

This clone was observed once. This chain connects TRBV5-6 to TRBJ2-7, with 11 positions matching TRBD1. Losses at the gene ends were 5 bases for V and 2 bases for J; bases not matched to a gene: 3. Germline lookup yields CDR1 SGHDT and CDR2 YYEEEE. This CDR3 is built from 14 residues. This CDR3 is CASSWGQGAYEQYF. CDR3 coding DNA: TGTGCCAGCAGTTGGGGACAGGGGGCCTACGAGCAGTACTTC.

In regard to this clone: The sample contains more than one DNA sequence encoding this CDR3. The chain combines TRBV28 with TRBJ2-3; 8 nucleotides line up with TRBD2. J gave up 3 bases and V 5 bases, and 10 bases lay outside the gene matches. Germline V gives CDR1 MDHEN, CDR2 SYDVKM. This CDR3 is built from 16 residues. This chain's CDR3 is CASSGPSGRSTDTQYF. CDR3 bases: TGTGCCAGCAGTGGGCCTAGCGGGCGGAGTACAGATACGCAGTATTTT.

The gene calls are TRBV5-4 and TRBJ1-3; a possible D gene is TRBD1 (5 bases). The CDR3 length is 14 residues. V was clipped by 5 bases and J by 0 bases, with 9 bases between them. Germline-derived CDR1 and CDR2 are SGHNT and YYREEE (reference sequence). The CDR3, as DNA: TGTGCCAGCAGGGCAGGGCTCTCTGGAAACACCATATATTTT. Encoded protein: CASRAGLSGNTIYF.

In its sample, this clone was seen once. This specimen includes other DNA sequences encoding the same CDR3. V and J are TRBV30 and TRBJ2-6, with D possibly TRBD2 on 7 matching bases. Looked up from germline, CDR1 is GTSNPN and CDR2 is SVGIG (reference sequence). The V gene lost 4 bases and the J gene lost 4 bases, with 14 bases spanning the gap. The CDR3 runs to 15 residues. The CDR3 sequence: CAWTGGGGGANVLTF. The CDR3, as DNA: TGTGCCTGGACGGGGGGCGGTGGGGGGGCCAACGTCCTGACTTTC. The whole variable domain, remainder taken from reference TRBV30 and TRBJ2-6, is SQTIHQWPATLVQPVGSPLSLECTVEGTSNPNLYWYRQAAGRGLQLLFYSVGIGQISSEVPQNLSASRPQDRQFILSSKKLLLSDSGFYLCAWTGGGGGANVLTFGAGSRLTVL.

This clone was seen a handful of times. This sequence joins TRBV2 and TRBJ1-1; weak D call: TRBD1 (5 bases). This CDR3 has 15 amino acids. V was cut by 6 bases and J by 4 bases, with 18 bases left in between. CDR1 is SNHLY, CDR2 FYNNEI, per germline. The CDR3 DNA follows: TGTGCCAGCAGGGAAACCGGGGGTAGGGGCACTGAAGCTTTCTTT. Translated: CASRETGGRGTEAFF.

The gene calls are TRBV7-8 and TRBJ1-1; the D gene is possibly TRBD1 (5 bases). This CDR3 is 14 amino acids long. V lost 5 bases, J lost 0 bases, and 10 bases lay in between. Germline V lookup: CDR1 SGHVS, CDR2 FQNEAQ. In DNA, the CDR3 is TGTGCCAGCAGCCCGGGACTGATGAACACTGAAGCTTTCTTT. This encodes CASSPGLMNTEAFF.

The chain joins TRBV2 to TRBJ2-7; 9 nucleotides line up with TRBD1. V shed 7 bases, J shed 6 bases, and the junction held 10 bases outside the gene matches. CDR1 is SNHLY, CDR2 FYNNEI, per germline. The CDR3 extends over 14 amino acids. The DNA of the CDR3 is TGTGCCAGCAAGGGGGACAGGGTCAGCGCCGAGCAGTACTTC. This sequence encodes CASKGDRVSAEQYF.

This clone was found a few times. The chain carries TRBV5-6 and TRBJ2-7; TRBD2 aligns across 9 bases. With 1 base clipped from V and 3 bases from J, the junction kept 8 bases outside the gene matches. The CDR3 consists of 16 residues. Germline V gene data show CDR1 as SGHDT and CDR2 as YYEEEE. The CDR3 region is CASSLIRASGVYEQYF. In DNA, the CDR3 is TGTGCCAGCAGCTTGATCCGGGCTAGCGGGGTCTACGAGCAGTACTTC.

This clone has just a few counts. The V gene is TRBV30, the J gene TRBJ1-2; D is perhaps TRBD1 (5 bases). The CDR3 loop spans 14 amino acids. CDR1 is GTSNPN, CDR2 SVGIG, per germline (reference sequence). V was clipped by 0 bases and J by 3 bases, with 11 bases between them. In nucleotides, the CDR3 is TGTGCCTGGAGTGTGCAGGGCAACTACTATGGCTACACCTTC. Translating it yields CAWSVQGNYYGYTF. The full variable domain, completed using reference TRBV30 and TRBJ1-2, is SQTIHQWPATLVQPVGSPLSLECTVEGTSNPNLYWYRQAAGRGLQLLFYSVGIGQISSEVPQNLSASRPQDRQFILSSKKLLLSDSGFYLCAWSVQGNYYGYTFGSGTRLTVV.

The chain is built from TRBV19 and TRBJ1-1; perhaps TRBD1 as D (6 bases). The CDR3 totals 15 residues. Germline loops: CDR1 LNHDA, CDR2 SQIVND (reference sequence). Trimming shortened V by 4 bases and J by 1 base, and 13 bases separated the two germline ends. CDR3 in amino acids: CASSNPTTGNTEAFF. The CDR3 nucleotides read TGTGCCAGTAGTAATCCCACGACAGGGAACACTGAAGCTTTCTTT.

The V call is TRBV7-9, the J call TRBJ2-1, with 12 bases aligning to TRBD2. Germline loops: CDR1 SEHNR, CDR2 FQNEAQ (reference sequence). Trimming at V came to 2 bases and at J to 12 bases, leaving 5 bases not matched to a gene. This CDR3 is 14 amino acids long. The CDR3 region is CASSLRTSGVSQFF. The CDR3 DNA reads TGTGCCAGCAGCTTAAGGACTAGCGGGGTTTCGCAGTTCTTC.

V gene TRBV18 combines with J gene TRBJ2-7, with 8 nucleotides matching TRBD1. Trimming removed 3 bases from V and 1 base from J; junction bases left unmatched: 8. The CDR3 runs 16 residues. CDR1 is KGHSH, CDR2 LQKENI, per germline. The CDR3 loop is CASSPLGQGSSYEQYF. In DNA form, the CDR3 reads TGTGCCAGCTCACCCCTTGGACAGGGCTCATCCTACGAGCAGTACTTC. The whole variable domain, remainder taken from reference TRBV18 and TRBJ2-7, is NAGVMQNPRHLVRRRGQEARLRCSPMKGHSHVYWYRQLPEEGLKFMVYLQKENIIDESGMPKERFSAEFPKEGPSILRIQQVVRGDSAAYFCASSPLGQGSSYEQYFGPGTRLTVT.

The chain uses TRBV28 and TRBJ1-5; D is possibly TRBD1 (5 bases). Germline-derived CDR1 and CDR2 are MDHEN and SYDVKM. The V and J ends lost 11 bases and 5 bases respectively, with 25 bases between them. CDR3 size: 16 residues. The CDR3 loop is CASSLRQWVTDQPQHF. CDR3 bases: TGTGCCTCCAGCCTGAGACAGTGGGTGACGGATCAGCCCCAGCATTTT.

This clone was counted a few times. The rearrangement joins TRBV10-3 to TRBJ2-1; 9 positions match TRBD1. This CDR3 region has 15 residues. Per germline, CDR1 ENHRY and CDR2 SYGVKD. Trimming took 10 bases from V and 0 from J; bases not matched to a gene: 7. The CDR3 region is CASRTGESSYNEQFF. CDR3 nucleotides: TGTGCCAGCCGGACAGGGGAGAGCTCCTACAATGAGCAGTTCTTC.